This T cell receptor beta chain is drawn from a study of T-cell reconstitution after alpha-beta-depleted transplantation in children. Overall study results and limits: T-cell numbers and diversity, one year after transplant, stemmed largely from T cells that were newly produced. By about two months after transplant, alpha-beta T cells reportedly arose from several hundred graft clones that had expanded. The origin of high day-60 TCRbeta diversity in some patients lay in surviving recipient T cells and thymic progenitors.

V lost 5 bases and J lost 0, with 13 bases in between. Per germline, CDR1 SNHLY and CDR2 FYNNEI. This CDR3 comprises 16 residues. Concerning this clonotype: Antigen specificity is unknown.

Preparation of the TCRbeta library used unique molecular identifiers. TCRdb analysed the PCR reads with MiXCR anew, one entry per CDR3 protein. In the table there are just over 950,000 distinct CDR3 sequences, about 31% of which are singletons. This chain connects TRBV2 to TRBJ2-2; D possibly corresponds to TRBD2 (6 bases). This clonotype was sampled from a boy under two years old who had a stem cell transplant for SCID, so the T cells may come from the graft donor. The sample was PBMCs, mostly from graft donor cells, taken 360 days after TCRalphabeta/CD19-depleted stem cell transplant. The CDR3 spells CASSTRGGANTGELFF. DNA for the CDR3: TGTGCCAGCAGTACCCGTGGCGGGGCGAACACCGGGGAGCTGTTTTTT.